Below, one T cell receptor (beta chain) is given with its context. Its antigen is currently not known. No base-level quality is on record; no much larger clone is a single base apart. This sample was taken from a study of blood T cells in healthy people across ages (dated by TCRdb to the mid-2010s). Regarding the study in general: Template switching captured roughly one uniquely barcoded TCR beta cDNA molecule per two T cells in model experiments. To track age-related changes in TCR beta repertoire diversity, the study relied on deep sequencing normalized with unique cDNA molecular identifiers. Donors were grouped into four age groups: young (average 16 years), middle-aged (39), aged (roughly 62) and long-lived (about 89). To avoid experimental bias, donors of different ages were distributed randomly across sequencing lanes. The study analyzed two additional independent replicas of 1 million unique cDNA reads from the same blood draw for two donors, one aged 18 to 30 and one aged 80 or older.

The study at large found these results: Estimates of total diversity based on one million sequenced T cells were regarded as lower bounds and as underestimates. Because donor CMV infection status was unknown, age-related changes in expanded clonotypes were potentially confounded. Because profiling used bulk unsorted PBMCs, naive and antigen-experienced compartments could not be compared conclusively. Observed TCR beta diversity correlated strongly with the percentage of naive T cells measured by flow cytometry. Compared with the aged group, the long-lived group had more naive CD4+ T cells, fewer expanded clones and increased TCR diversity, suggesting age selection. As age increased, observed TCR beta diversity per million T cells dropped in a roughly linear way, and a significant reduction was already evident by age roughly 40.

Preparation of the library involved 5' RACE. The sequencing machine was an Illumina HiSeq 2500. The second PCR ran for about 7 to 11 cycles and used a J-beta primer mix along with a sample-barcoded 5' primer. A template-switch 5' adaptor carrying 12 random nucleotides introduced a unique molecular identifier onto each TCR beta cDNA molecule. Each sample yielded at least 2.5 million CDR3-containing paired-end reads. First-strand cDNA was synthesized from all RNA with the Mint cDNA synthesis kit, primed by a TRBC-specific oligonucleotide. Following uracil-DNA glycosylase treatment, all cDNA underwent a first 18-cycle PCR with the universal primers M1SS and BC2_uni_R. The original methods were these. Normalization of each sample was performed by random selection of 1 million high-quality reads, each carrying a distinct molecular identifier. Instead of being binned into consensus sequences, reads with shared molecular identifiers were discarded. MiTCR, set to a Q25 quality threshold and the strictest error-elimination algorithm, was used for CDR3 identification, clonotype clustering and error correction. A nonparametric unseen species model with Euler transformation was used to estimate lower-bound total TCR beta diversity. The public sequencing data were trimmed at Q25 with fastp and processed into clonotypes with MiXCR by TCRdb, which kept only in-frame beta chains. All rows with the same CDR3 protein become a single entry with the most common DNA and genes. The V and J calls reflect TCRdb's pipeline rather than the authors' work. For this sample there are about 680,000 distinct CDR3 sequences; around 49% appear just once. The ten biggest clones cover around a third of the sample.

Measured from the cysteine to the phenylalanine, the CDR3 is 14 residues long. The DNA shown is the 42-base CDR3, in frame from base 1. The germline V gene encodes CDR1 DFQATT and CDR2 SNEGSKA (reference sequence). Systemically healthy Caucasian individuals from Russia, 39 in total and aged roughly 6 to 100 years, were included as donors. Each donor gave 8 to 10 milliliters of peripheral blood, drawn into EDTA-treated Vacutainer tubes. Ficoll-Paque density-gradient centrifugation was used to isolate PBMCs, with at least 6.5 million per sample. Total RNA was extracted from PBMCs with Trizol reagent, with at least 5.5 micrograms obtained per sample. For every donor, an aliquot of PBMCs went through flow cytometry to measure the percentages of naive CD45RAhigh/CD27high T cells.

Sequenced material: blood. The chain joins TRBV20-1 to TRBJ2-5, with 9 middle bases fitting TRBD2. Gene TRBJ2-7 matches the end of the DNA better, so the J call may be wrong. The sequence was obtained from a woman aged 55-70 years in good health. Read as DNA, the sequence is TGCAGTGCTAGAGGCGGGCTAGCGGGAAACGAGCAGTACTTC. It is translated as CSARGGLAGNEQYF.